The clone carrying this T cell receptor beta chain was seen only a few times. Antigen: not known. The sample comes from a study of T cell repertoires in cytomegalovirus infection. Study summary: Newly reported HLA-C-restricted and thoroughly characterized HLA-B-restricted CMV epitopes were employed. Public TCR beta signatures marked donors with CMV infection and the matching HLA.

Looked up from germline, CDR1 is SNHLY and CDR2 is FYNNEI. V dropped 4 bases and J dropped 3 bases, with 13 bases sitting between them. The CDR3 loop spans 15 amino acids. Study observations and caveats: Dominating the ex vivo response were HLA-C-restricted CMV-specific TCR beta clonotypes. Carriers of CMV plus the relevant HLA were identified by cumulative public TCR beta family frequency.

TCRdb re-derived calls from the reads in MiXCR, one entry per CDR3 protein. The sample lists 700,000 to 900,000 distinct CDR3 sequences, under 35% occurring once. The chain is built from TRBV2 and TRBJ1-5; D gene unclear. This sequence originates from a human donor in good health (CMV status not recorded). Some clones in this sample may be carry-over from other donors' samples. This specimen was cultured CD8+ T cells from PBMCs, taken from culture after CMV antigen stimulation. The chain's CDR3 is CASSVLGYVNQPQHF. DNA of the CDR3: TGTGCCAGCAGTGTGCTGGGTTATGTCAATCAGCCCCAGCATTTT.